These T cell receptor beta chains were read from a single sample in a study of blood T cells in healthy people across ages. TCRdb used MiXCR to reprocess the 5' RACE reads, holding one entry per CDR3 protein. In the table there are roughly 730,000 distinct CDR3 sequences, 56% of which are singletons. Sequencing used blood. These receptor sequences come from a man aged 40-49 years in good health. The CDR3 runs from the conserved cysteine through the conserved F or W. Fields, in order: clone size, J gene, V gene, D gene, CDR3 DNA, CDR3 protein. The D gene is left open where the match is weak. Rows give clone size only sometimes, using once, few, many, or a class for an expanded clone.

few | TRBJ1-5 | TRBV15 | . | TGTGCCACCAGCAGAGATTATGACGGGAATCAGCCCCAGCATTTT | CATSRDYDGNQPQHF
. | TRBJ1-6 | TRBV6-6 | . | TGTGCCAGCAGTGACTGGACAGACGTCTCCTATAATTCACCCCTCCACTTT | CASSDWTDVSYNSPLHF
. | TRBJ2-1 | TRBV10-3 | TRBD2 | TGTGCCATCAGCGAGTCCCCACTAGCGGGAGGCAACAATGGGCAGTTCTTC | CAISESPLAGGNNGQFF
. | TRBJ1-1 | TRBV11-1 | . | TGTGCCAGCAGCTTCGCCGAAGGGGCCCACACTGAAGCTTTCTTT | CASSFAEGAHTEAFF
. | TRBJ2-7 | TRBV4-1 | . | TGCGCCAGCAGCACGCCGAGGGGTAATACCCCCTACGAGCAGTACTTC | CASSTPRGNTPYEQYF
. | TRBJ2-3 | TRBV11-2 | TRBD2 | TGTGCCAGCACCCTTGGGCTAGCGGGACTTGATACGCAGTATTTT | CASTLGLAGLDTQYF
. | TRBJ1-5 | TRBV6-4 | . | TGTGCCAGTGCTACAGGGATGGGGCAGCCTCAGCATTTT | CASATGMGQPQHF
few | TRBJ2-7 | TRBV29-1 | . | TGCAGCGTTGAATCCCGAGGGAGGTACAATGAGCAGTACTTC | CSVESRGRYNEQYF
. | TRBJ2-1 | TRBV10-3 | . | TGTGCCATCACCAAGGACAGATCCTACAATGAGCAGTTCTTC | CAITKDRSYNEQFF
few | TRBJ2-1 | TRBV7-9 | . | TGTGCCAGCAGCTTAGGCAAACAGGGAACTTCCTACAATGAGCAGTTCTTC | CASSLGKQGTSYNEQFF
. | TRBJ1-2 | TRBV27 | TRBD1 | TGTGCCAGCGGACAGGGTCTTGGCTACACCTTC | CASGQGLGYTF
. | TRBJ1-2 | TRBV5-4 | . | TGTGCCAGCAGTACAGGTGGATCCGGAACCTATGGCTACACCTTC | CASSTGGSGTYGYTF
. | TRBJ1-1 | TRBV28 | . | TGTGCCAGCAGACGGGGTCATGCTGAAGCTTTCTTT | CASRRGHAEAFF
once | TRBJ2-3 | TRBV25-1 | TRBD1 | TGTGCCAGCAGTGAATTGGGGACAGGGTCGAATACGCAGTATTTT | CASSELGTGSNTQYF
. | TRBJ2-5 | TRBV7-2 | TRBD2 | TGTGCCAGCAGCTTTGCCCTCCGGACGGCGGGAGGTTCAGAGACCCAGTACTTC | CASSFALRTAGGSETQYF
. | TRBJ2-4 | TRBV11-3 | TRBD2 | TGTGCCAGCAGCCTTGTGGTAGCGGGAGATAAAGCCAAAAACATTCAGTACTTC | CASSLVVAGDKAKNIQYF
few | TRBJ2-6 | TRBV29-1 | . | TGCAGCGTCCCTCGGCCGGACTCTGGGGCCAACGTCCTGACTTTC | CSVPRPDSGANVLTF
. | TRBJ2-7 | TRBV7-9 | . | TGTGCCAGCAGCCGGTTGGCGGGTTTTAATTCCGGGCAGTACTTC | CASSRLAGFNSGQYF
. | TRBJ2-1 | TRBV24-1 | TRBD2 | TGTGCCACCAGTGATTTTCTAGCGGGTTCCTACAATGAGCAGTTCTTC | CATSDFLAGSYNEQFF
. | TRBJ2-7 | TRBV20-1 | . | TGCAGTGCTACGTTCCCGACGGGGTTTCGGGAGCAGTACTTC | CSATFPTGFREQYF
. | TRBJ2-1 | TRBV28 | TRBD2 | TGTGCCAGCACCCCTAGCGGGACGATCCCCAATGAGCAGTTCTTC | CASTPSGTIPNEQFF
. | TRBJ2-7 | TRBV7-2 | . | TGTGCCAGCAGCCAGGCCTGGGTCTACGAGCAGTACTTC | CASSQAWVYEQYF
few | TRBJ1-5 | TRBV12-3/TRBV12-4 | TRBD1 | TGTGCCAGCAGACAGGGGACTAATCAGCCCCAGCATTTT | CASRQGTNQPQHF